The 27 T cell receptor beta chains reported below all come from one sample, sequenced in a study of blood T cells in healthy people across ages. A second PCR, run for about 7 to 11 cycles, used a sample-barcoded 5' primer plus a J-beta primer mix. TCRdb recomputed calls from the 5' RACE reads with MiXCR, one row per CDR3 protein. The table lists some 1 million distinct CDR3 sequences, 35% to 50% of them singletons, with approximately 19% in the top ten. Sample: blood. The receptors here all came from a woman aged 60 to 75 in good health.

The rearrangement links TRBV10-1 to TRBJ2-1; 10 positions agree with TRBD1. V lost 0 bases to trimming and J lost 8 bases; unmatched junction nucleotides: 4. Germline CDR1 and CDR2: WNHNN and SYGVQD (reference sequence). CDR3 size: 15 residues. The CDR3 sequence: CASSESWTGGDEQFF. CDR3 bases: TGCGCCAGCAGTGAGTCGTGGACAGGGGGGGATGAGCAGTTCTTC.

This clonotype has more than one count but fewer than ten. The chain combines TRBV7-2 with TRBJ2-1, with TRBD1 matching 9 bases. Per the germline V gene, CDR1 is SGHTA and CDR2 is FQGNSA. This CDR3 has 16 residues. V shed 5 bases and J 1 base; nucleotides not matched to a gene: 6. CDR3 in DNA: TGTGCCAGCAGCCCGGGACAGGGATGGTCCTACAATGAGCAGTTCTTC. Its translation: CASSPGQGWSYNEQFF.

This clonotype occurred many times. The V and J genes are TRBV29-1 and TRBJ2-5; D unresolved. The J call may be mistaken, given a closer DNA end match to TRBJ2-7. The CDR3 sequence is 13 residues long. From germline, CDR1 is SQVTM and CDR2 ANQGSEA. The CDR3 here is CSVVSLRQSEQYF. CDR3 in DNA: TGCAGCGTTGTCTCCCTCCGCCAGAGCGAGCAGTACTTC.

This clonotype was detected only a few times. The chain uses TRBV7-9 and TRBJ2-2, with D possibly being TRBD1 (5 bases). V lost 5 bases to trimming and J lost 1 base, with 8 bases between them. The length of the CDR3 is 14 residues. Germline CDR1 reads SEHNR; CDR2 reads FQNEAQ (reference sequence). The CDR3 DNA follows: TGTGCCAGCAGCCGACAGTTGAACACCGGGGAGCTGTTTTTT. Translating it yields CASSRQLNTGELFF.

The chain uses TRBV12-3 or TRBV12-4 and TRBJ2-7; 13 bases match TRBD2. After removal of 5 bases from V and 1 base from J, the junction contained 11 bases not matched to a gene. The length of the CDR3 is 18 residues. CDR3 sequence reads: CASSRLAGGPPGSYEQYF. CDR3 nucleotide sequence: TGTGCCAGCAGTAGACTAGCGGGAGGACCACCGGGTTCCTACGAGCAGTACTTC.

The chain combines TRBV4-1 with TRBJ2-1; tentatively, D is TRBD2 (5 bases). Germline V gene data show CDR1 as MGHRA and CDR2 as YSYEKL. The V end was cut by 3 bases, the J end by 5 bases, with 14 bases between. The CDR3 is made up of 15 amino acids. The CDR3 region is CASSQPTTRDNEQFF. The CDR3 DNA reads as TGCGCCAGCAGCCAGCCTACGACGCGGGACAATGAGCAGTTCTTC.

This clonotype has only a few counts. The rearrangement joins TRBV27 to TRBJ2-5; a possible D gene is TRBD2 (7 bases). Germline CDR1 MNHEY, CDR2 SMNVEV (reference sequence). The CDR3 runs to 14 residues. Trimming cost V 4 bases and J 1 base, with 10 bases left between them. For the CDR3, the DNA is TGTGCCAGCAGTTGGGGGGGCGGCCAAGAGACCCAGTACTTC. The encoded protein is CASSWGGGQETQYF.

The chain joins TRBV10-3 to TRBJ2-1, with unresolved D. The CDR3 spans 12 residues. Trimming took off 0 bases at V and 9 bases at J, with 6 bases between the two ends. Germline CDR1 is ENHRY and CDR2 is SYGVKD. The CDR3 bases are TGTGCCATCAGTGAGTCCCTCGGTGAGCAGTTCTTC. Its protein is CAISESLGEQFF.

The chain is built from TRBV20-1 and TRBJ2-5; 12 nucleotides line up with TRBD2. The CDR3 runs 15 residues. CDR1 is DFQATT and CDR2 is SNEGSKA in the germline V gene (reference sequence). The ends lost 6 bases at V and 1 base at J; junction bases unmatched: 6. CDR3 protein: CSAGSSGRVQETQYF. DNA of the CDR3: TGCAGTGCAGGATCTAGCGGGAGGGTCCAAGAGACCCAGTACTTC.

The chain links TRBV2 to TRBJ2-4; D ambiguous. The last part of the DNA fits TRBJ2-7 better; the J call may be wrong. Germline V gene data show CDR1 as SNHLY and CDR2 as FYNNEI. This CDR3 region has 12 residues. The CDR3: CASRPLGYEQYF. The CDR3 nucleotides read TGTGCCAGCAGGCCCCTGGGGTACGAGCAGTACTTC.

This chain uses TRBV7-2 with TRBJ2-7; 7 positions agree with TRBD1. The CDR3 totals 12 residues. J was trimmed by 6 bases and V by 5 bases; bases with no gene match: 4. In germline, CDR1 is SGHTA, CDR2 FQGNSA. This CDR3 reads CASSGTASEQYF. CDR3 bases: TGTGCCAGCAGCGGGACAGCGAGCGAGCAGTACTTC.

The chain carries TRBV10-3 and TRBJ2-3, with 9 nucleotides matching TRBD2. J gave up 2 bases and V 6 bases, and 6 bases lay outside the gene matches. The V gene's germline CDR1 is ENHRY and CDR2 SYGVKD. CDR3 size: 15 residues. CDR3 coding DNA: TGTGCCATCAGCCCGACTAGCGGATTCACAGATACGCAGTATTTT. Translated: CAISPTSGFTDTQYF.

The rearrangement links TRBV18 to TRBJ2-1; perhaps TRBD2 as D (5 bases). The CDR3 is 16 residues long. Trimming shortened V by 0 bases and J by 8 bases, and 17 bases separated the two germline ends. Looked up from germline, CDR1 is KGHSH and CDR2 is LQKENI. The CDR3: CASSPPFAAVGHEQFF. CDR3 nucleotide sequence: TGTGCCAGCTCACCACCGTTCGCAGCGGTGGGCCATGAGCAGTTCTTC.

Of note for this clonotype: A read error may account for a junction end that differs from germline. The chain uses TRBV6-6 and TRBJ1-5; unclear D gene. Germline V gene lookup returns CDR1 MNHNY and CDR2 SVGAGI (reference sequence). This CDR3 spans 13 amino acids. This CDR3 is CASSPGNNQRQHF. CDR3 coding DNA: TGTGCCAGCAGCCCCGGGAACAATCAGCGCCAGCATTTT.

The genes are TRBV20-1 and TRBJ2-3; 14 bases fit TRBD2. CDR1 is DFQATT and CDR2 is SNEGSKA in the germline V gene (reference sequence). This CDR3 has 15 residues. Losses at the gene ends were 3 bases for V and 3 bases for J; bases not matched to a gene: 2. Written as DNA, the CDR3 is TGCAGTGCTAGGACTAGCGGGAGGGTGACAGATACGCAGTATTTT. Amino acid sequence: CSARTSGRVTDTQYF.

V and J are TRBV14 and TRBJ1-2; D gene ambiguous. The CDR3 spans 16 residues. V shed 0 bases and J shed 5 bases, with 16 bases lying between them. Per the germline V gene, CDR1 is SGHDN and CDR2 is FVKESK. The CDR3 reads CASSQDATDLFYGYTF. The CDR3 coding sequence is TGTGCCAGCAGCCAAGATGCGACGGACCTTTTTTATGGCTACACCTTC. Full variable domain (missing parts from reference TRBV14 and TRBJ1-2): EAGVTQFPSHSVIEKGQTVTLRCDPISGHDNLYWYRRVMGKEIKFLLHFVKESKQDESGMPNNRFLAERTGGTYSTLKVQPAELEDSGVYFCASSQDATDLFYGYTFGSGTRLTVV.

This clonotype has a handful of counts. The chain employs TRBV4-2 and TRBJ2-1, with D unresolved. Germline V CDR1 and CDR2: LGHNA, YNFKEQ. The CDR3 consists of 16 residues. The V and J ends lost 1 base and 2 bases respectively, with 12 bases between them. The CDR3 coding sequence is TGTGCCAGCAGCCAAGTATCGGAAAGGGCCTACAATGAGCAGTTCTTC. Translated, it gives CASSQVSERAYNEQFF.

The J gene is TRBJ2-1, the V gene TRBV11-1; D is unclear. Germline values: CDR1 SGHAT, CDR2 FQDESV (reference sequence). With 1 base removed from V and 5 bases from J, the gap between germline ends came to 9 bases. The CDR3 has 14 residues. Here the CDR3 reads CASSLDVEDNEQFF. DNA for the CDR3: TGTGCCAGCAGCTTAGATGTCGAAGACAATGAGCAGTTCTTC.

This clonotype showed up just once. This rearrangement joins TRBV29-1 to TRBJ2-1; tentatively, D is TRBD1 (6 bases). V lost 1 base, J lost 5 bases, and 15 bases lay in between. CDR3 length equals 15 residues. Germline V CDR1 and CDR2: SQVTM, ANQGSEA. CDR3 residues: CSVEVPGVSDNEQFF. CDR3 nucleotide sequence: TGCAGCGTTGAAGTCCCAGGGGTTTCGGACAATGAGCAGTTCTTC.

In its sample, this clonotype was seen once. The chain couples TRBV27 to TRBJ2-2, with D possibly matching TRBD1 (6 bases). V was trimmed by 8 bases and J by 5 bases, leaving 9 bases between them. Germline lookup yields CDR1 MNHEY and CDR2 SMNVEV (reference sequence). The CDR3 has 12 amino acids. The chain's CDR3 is CASLTGTGELFF. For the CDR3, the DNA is TGTGCCAGCTTGACAGGTACCGGGGAGCTGTTTTTT.

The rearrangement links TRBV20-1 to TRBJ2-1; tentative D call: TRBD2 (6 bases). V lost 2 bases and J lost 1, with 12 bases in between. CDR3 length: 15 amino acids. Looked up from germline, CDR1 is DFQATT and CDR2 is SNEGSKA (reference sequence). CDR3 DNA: TGCAGTGCTAGATCCCCTAGCGATTCCTACAATGAGCAGTTCTTC. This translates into CSARSPSDSYNEQFF.

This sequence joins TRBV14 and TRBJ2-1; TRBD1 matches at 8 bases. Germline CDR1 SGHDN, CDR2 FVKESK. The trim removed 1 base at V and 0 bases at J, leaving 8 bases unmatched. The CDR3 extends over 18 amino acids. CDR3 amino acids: CASSQGLRGRYSYNEQFF. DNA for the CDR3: TGTGCCAGCAGCCAAGGACTCAGGGGGCGATACTCCTACAATGAGCAGTTCTTC.

The DNA for the CDR3 is TGTGCCAGCAGTGAAGGCAGTTATTCTGAAGCTTTCTTT. Translation gives CASSEGSYSEAFF. The V gene is TRBV25-1, the J gene TRBJ1-1; D is unclear. V was pared by 2 bases and J by 6 bases, with 10 bases between. This CDR3 is 13 amino acids long. The V gene's germline CDR1 is MGHDK and CDR2 SYGVNS.

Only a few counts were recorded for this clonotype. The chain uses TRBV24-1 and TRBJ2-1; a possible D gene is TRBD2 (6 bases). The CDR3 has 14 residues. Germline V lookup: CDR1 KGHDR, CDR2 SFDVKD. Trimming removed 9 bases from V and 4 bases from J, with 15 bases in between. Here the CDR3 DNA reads TGTGCCACCGCCTCCGGGGGATCTTACAATGAGCAGTTCTTC. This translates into CATASGGSYNEQFF.

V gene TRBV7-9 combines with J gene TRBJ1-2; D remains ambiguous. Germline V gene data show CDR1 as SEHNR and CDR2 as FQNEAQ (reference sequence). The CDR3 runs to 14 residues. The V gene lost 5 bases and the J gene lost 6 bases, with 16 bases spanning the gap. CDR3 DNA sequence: TGTGCCAGCAGCCCAGACTTGTTGGGAGATGGCTACACCTTC. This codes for CASSPDLLGDGYTF.

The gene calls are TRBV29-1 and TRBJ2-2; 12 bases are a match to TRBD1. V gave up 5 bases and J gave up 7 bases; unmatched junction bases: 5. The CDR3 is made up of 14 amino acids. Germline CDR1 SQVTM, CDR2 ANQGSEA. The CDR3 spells CSVRDRGLVGELFF. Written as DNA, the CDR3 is TGCAGCGTTCGGGACAGGGGGCTGGTCGGGGAGCTGTTTTTT.

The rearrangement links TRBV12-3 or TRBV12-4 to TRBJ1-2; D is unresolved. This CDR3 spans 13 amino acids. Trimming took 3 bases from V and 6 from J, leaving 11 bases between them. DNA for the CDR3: TGTGCCAGCAGTTTCAGCGCCGGGAATGGCTACACCTTC. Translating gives CASSFSAGNGYTF.